The T cell receptor beta chain under discussion was sequenced for a study of graft-versus-host responses after intestinal transplantation. The CDR3 loop spans 14 amino acids. Notes on this clone: Antigen: not known.

Using immunoSEQ multiplex PCR, the repertoire was profiled, and TCRdb retains in-frame clones only, with some absent. The repertoire has tens of thousands of clones, under 85% of them found once; the top ten carry around 3.2%. Study-wide points: Recipient marrow held GvH clones, some first seen in ileum or blood.

The receptor was isolated from a human patient who received an intestinal transplant, so some T cells may come from the graft donor. The sample consisted of PBMCs, taken 1,000 to 1,300 days after transplant. The gene calls are TRBV1 and TRBJ1-4; the D call in the table, TRBD1, was not verified against the DNA. TRBV1 is a known pseudogene. The CDR3 protein is CTSRGPGRGEKLFF. CDR3 nucleotide sequence: TGCACCAGCAGGGGGCCAGGCAGGGGGGAAAAACTGTTTTTT.